Presented here are 2 T cell receptor beta chains from one specimen sequenced in a study of shared clonotypes between healthy human individuals. TCRdb's table, derived via immunoSEQ multiplex PCR, lists solely in-frame clones and lacks some. The table lists a few million clones, roughly 93% of them singletons. The sequencing sample was made of naive CD4+ T cells from PBMCs. Subset given: CD45RA+ positively selected. Receptor source: a man aged 18 to 35 in good health. Some clones in this sample may be carry-over from other donors' samples.

The chain couples TRBV6-6 to TRBJ2-5; D unclear. The V gene lost 5 bases and the J gene lost 2 bases, with 9 bases spanning the gap. The germline gives CDR1 MNHNY, CDR2 SVGAGI (reference sequence). The CDR3 contains 13 residues. The DNA for the CDR3 is TGTGCCAGCAGTCCGGGTACACAAGAGACCCAGTACTTC. Its translation: CASSPGTQETQYF.

V and J are TRBV7-9 and TRBJ2-6; D ambiguous. The CDR3 is 15 amino acids. Deletions cut 3 bases from V and 4 bases from J, with 10 bases between. Germline assignment: CDR1 SEHNR and CDR2 FQNEAQ (reference sequence). CDR3 in amino acids: CASSFPRPGANVLTF. The CDR3 DNA is TGTGCCAGCAGCTTCCCCCGGCCCGGGGCCAACGTCCTGACTTTC.